Listed below are T cell receptor beta chains from one sample, sequenced in a study of shared clonotypes between healthy human individuals. Using immunoSEQ multiplex PCR, the repertoire was profiled, and TCRdb retains in-frame clones only, with some absent. The sample includes over a million clones, 95% to 97% of them seen just once. Sequencing input: naive CD4+ T cells sorted from blood. The receptors originated from a young man in good health. The CDR3 runs from the conserved cysteine through the conserved F or W. Fields, in order: clone size, J gene, V gene, D gene, CDR3 protein, CDR3 DNA. D genes are given only for firm matches. Clone size appears in some rows only: once, few, many, or a class for an expanded clone.

-,TRBJ2-1,TRBV11-3,-,CASSPGQGYSSYNEQFF,TGTGCCAGCAGCCCGGGGCAGGGTTATAGCTCCTACAATGAGCAGTTCTTC
-,TRBJ2-1,TRBV5-1,TRBD2,CASSLEPSGRVNEQFF,TGCGCCAGCAGCTTGGAGCCTAGCGGGAGGGTCAATGAGCAGTTCTTC
few,TRBJ1-1,TRBV14,-,CASSQVEGLVAFF,TGTGCCAGCAGCCAAGTTGAGGGCTTGGTGGCTTTCTTT
-,TRBJ2-5,TRBV11-3,-,CASSPAVGSAYQETQYF,TGTGCCAGCAGCCCAGCTGTGGGGAGCGCGTACCAAGAGACCCAGTACTTC
-,TRBJ2-7,TRBV2,TRBD1,CASSVGDRAYEQYF,TGTGCCAGCAGTGTAGGGGACAGGGCCTACGAGCAGTACTTC
-,TRBJ2-1,TRBV5-1,TRBD1,CASSLDVGTGGNEQFF,TGCGCCAGCAGCTTGGATGTAGGGACAGGGGGCAATGAGCAGTTCTTC
-,TRBJ2-7,TRBV10-2,-,CASSESSGPVTYEQYF,TGCGCCAGCAGTGAGTCGTCCGGACCGGTTACTTACGAGCAGTACTTC
-,TRBJ1-1,TRBV25-1,-,CASTGVGGSEAFF,TGTGCCAGCACCGGGGTCGGGGGGAGTGAAGCTTTCTTT
-,TRBJ2-7,TRBV11-2,-,CASSLETGNEQYF,TGTGCCAGCAGCTTAGAAACAGGGAACGAGCAGTACTTC
-,TRBJ2-1,TRBV6-1,-,CASRIQSSYNEQFF,TGTGCCAGCAGAATACAGAGCTCCTACAATGAGCAGTTCTTC
-,TRBJ2-3,TRBV5-1,TRBD2,CASSLSGTVADTQYF,TGCGCCAGCAGCCTTAGCGGGACGGTGGCAGATACGCAGTATTTT
-,TRBJ2-3,TRBV18,-,CASSPYASTDTQYF,TGTGCCAGCTCACCCTACGCTAGCACAGATACGCAGTATTTT
-,TRBJ2-1,TRBV5-4,-,CASSLGQYNEQFF,TGTGCCAGCAGCTTGGGTCAGTACAATGAGCAGTTCTTC
-,TRBJ2-2,TRBV25-1,-,CASSERGSGELFF,TGTGCCAGCAGTGAACGAGGCTCCGGGGAGCTGTTTTTT
-,TRBJ2-1,TRBV2,TRBD1,CASSDDRGGQFF,TGTGCCAGCAGTGACGACAGGGGAGGGCAGTTCTTC
-,TRBJ1-2,TRBV28,-,CASSPSYGYTF,TGTGCCAGCAGTCCATCGTATGGCTACACCTTC